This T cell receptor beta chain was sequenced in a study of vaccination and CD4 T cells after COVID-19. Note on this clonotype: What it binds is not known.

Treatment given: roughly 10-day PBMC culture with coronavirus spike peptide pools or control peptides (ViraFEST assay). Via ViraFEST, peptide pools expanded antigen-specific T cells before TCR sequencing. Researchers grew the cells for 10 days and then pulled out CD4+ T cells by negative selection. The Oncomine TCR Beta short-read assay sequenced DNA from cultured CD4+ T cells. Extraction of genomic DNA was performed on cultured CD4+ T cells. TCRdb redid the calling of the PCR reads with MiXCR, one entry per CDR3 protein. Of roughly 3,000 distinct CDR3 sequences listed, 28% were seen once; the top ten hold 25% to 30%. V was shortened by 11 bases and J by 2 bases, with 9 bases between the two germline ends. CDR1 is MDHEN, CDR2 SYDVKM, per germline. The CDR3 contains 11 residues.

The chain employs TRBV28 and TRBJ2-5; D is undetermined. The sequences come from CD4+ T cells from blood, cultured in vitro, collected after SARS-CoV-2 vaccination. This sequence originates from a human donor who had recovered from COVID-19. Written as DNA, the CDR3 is TGTGCCGCAGAGGTGCAAGAGACCCAGTACTTC. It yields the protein CAAEVQETQYF.